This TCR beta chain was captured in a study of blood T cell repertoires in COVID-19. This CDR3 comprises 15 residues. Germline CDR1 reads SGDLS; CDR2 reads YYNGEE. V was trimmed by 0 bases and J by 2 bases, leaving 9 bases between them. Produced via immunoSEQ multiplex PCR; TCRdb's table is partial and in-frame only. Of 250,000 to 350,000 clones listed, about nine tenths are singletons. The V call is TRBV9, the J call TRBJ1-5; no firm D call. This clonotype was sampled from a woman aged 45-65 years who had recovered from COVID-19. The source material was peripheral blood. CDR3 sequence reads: CASSVGGFGNQPQHF. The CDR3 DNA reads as TGTGCCAGCAGCGTAGGCGGTTTTGGCAATCAGCCCCAGCATTTT.